Sequencing of this T cell receptor beta chain was carried out in a study of blood T cell repertoires in COVID-19. Study-wide background: PBMCs, B-cell-depleted T cells, or T cells were the source of the cDNA or gDNA that made up the material.

Original analysis: From reference gene primer amplification, estimates of nucleated cell counts were derived. TCRdb's copy holds only in-frame clones and misses some; the assay was immunoSEQ multiplex PCR. V, J and clone size were drawn from that table, and D and trimming were deduced from the DNA. The top ten clones hold 15% to 20% of a sample with about 99,000 clones, 60% to 85% of them seen once. This clone has just one count. The germline gives CDR1 SGHNT, CDR2 YYREEE (reference sequence). The CDR3 spans 15 residues. Trimming took 3 bases from V and 0 from J; bases not matched to a gene: 2. The V gene is TRBV5-4, the J gene TRBJ2-7, with 11 bases that match TRBD1. Sample: peripheral blood. The TCR originated in a woman over 75 with active or convalescent COVID-19. The DNA of the CDR3 is TGTGCCAGCAGCTCCGGACAGGGGGCCTCCTACGAGCAGTACTTC. Translated, it gives CASSSGQGASYEQYF.